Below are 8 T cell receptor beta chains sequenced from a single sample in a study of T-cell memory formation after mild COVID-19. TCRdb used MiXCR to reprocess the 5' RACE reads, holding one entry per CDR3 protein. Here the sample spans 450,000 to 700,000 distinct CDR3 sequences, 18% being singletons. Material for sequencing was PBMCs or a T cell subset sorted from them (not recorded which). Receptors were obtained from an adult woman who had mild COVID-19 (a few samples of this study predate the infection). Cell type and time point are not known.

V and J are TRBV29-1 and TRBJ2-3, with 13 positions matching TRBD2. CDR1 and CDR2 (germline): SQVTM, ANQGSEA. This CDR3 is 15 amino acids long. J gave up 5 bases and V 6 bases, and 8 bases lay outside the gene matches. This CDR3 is CSVLGTSGVIDTQYF. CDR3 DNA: TGCAGCGTCCTCGGGACTAGCGGGGTTATAGATACGCAGTATTTT.

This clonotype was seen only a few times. The CDR3 here is CATSRDAGTGYEQYF. DNA of the CDR3: TGTGCCACCAGCAGAGATGCCGGGACAGGTTACGAGCAGTACTTC. The chain joins TRBV15 to TRBJ2-7; 8 positions agree with TRBD1. Germline CDR1 and CDR2: LNHNV and YYDKDF (reference sequence). The CDR3 is made up of 15 amino acids. Trimming at V came to 0 bases and at J to 4 bases, leaving 5 bases not matched to a gene.

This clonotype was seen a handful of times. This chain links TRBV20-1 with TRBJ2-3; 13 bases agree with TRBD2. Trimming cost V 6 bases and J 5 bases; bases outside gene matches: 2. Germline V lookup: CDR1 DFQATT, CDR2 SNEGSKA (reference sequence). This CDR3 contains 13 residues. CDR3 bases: TGCAGTGCCGGACTAGCGGGGGAAGATACGCAGTATTTT. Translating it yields CSAGLAGEDTQYF.

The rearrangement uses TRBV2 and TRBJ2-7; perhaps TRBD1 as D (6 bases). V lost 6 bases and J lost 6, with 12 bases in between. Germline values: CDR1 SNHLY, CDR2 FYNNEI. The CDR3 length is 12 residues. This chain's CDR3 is CASSAQGREQYF. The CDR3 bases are TGTGCCAGCAGCGCTCAGGGGCGCGAGCAGTACTTC.

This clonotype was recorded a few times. The DNA of the CDR3 is TGTGCCAGCAGTGCCCGGGACAGGGGTGAAAAACTGTTTTTT. The encoded protein is CASSARDRGEKLFF. The chain has TRBV25-1 and TRBJ1-4; 10 bases fit TRBD1. This CDR3 spans 14 amino acids. Germline V gene sequence: CDR1 MGHDK, CDR2 SYGVNS. V shed 4 bases, J shed 7 bases, and the junction held 3 bases outside the gene matches.

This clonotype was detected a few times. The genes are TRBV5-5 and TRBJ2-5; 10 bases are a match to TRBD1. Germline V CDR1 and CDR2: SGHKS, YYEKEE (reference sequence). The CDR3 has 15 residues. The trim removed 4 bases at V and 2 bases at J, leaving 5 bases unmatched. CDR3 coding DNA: TGTGCCAGCAGCGGACAGGGGGAGAAGCAAGAGACCCAGTACTTC. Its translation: CASSGQGEKQETQYF.

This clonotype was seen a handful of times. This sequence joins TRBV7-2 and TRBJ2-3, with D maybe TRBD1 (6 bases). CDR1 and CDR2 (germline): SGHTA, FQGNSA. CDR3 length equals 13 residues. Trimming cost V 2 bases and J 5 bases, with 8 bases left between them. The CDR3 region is CASSLQDRDTQYF. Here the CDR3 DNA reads TGTGCCAGCAGCTTACAGGACAGAGATACGCAGTATTTT.

The CDR3 DNA reads as TGTGCCAGCAGCGTAGATACAGTGGTGACTGAAGCTTTCTTT. Residues: CASSVDTVVTEAFF. The chain couples TRBV9 to TRBJ1-1; unclear D gene. Trimming stripped 0 bases from V and 5 bases from J, with 11 bases between. Per germline, CDR1 SGDLS and CDR2 YYNGEE. The CDR3 loop spans 14 amino acids.